The clone carrying this TCR beta chain appeared once. The data derive from a study of blood T cell repertoires in COVID-19. The wider study: Donors in the United States, Italy and Spain gave samples during acute or convalescent COVID-19.

How the authors handled the data: The authors estimated nucleated cell counts from reference gene primer amplification. Here immunoSEQ multiplex PCR was the method, and the copy in TCRdb shows in-frame clones only, minus some. V, J and clone size are taken as reported in that table, and D and trimming were inferred from the DNA itself. The sample has tens of thousands of clones, 70% to 90% seen once. CDR3 length equals 14 residues. Germline loops: CDR1 LNHNV, CDR2 YYDKDF (reference sequence). The ends were cut back, 5 bases at V and 10 bases at J, with 18 bases in the middle. Input material: peripheral blood. This receptor was taken from a woman between 45 and 65 years old with COVID-19, enrolled during active disease. V gene TRBV15 combines with J gene TRBJ2-1, with D possibly matching TRBD2 (6 bases). The CDR3 here is CATSLRLESKEQFF. For the CDR3, the DNA is TGTGCCACCAGCTTACGACTAGAGTCAAAGGAGCAGTTCTTC.